This T cell receptor (beta chain) was captured by sequencing in a study of control samples from healthy donors and cancer patients. The assay was immunoSEQ multiplex PCR, and TCRdb's table has in-frame clones only and misses some. This repertoire shows approximately 120,000 clones, about nine tenths found once; its top ten account for approximately 4%. The V segment lost 4 bases and the J segment 5 bases; nucleotides outside the gene matches: 7. The CDR3 loop spans 14 amino acids. Germline V gene data show CDR1 as LGHNA and CDR2 as YSLEER. The rearrangement links TRBV4-3 to TRBJ1-2; 7 bases agree with TRBD1. Input material: blood. This TCR was recovered from a human donor in good health. The donor label of this sample is uncertain. CDR3 loop: CASSPDHRGYGYTF. The DNA for the CDR3 is TGCGCCAGCAGCCCCGACCACAGGGGATATGGCTACACCTTC.